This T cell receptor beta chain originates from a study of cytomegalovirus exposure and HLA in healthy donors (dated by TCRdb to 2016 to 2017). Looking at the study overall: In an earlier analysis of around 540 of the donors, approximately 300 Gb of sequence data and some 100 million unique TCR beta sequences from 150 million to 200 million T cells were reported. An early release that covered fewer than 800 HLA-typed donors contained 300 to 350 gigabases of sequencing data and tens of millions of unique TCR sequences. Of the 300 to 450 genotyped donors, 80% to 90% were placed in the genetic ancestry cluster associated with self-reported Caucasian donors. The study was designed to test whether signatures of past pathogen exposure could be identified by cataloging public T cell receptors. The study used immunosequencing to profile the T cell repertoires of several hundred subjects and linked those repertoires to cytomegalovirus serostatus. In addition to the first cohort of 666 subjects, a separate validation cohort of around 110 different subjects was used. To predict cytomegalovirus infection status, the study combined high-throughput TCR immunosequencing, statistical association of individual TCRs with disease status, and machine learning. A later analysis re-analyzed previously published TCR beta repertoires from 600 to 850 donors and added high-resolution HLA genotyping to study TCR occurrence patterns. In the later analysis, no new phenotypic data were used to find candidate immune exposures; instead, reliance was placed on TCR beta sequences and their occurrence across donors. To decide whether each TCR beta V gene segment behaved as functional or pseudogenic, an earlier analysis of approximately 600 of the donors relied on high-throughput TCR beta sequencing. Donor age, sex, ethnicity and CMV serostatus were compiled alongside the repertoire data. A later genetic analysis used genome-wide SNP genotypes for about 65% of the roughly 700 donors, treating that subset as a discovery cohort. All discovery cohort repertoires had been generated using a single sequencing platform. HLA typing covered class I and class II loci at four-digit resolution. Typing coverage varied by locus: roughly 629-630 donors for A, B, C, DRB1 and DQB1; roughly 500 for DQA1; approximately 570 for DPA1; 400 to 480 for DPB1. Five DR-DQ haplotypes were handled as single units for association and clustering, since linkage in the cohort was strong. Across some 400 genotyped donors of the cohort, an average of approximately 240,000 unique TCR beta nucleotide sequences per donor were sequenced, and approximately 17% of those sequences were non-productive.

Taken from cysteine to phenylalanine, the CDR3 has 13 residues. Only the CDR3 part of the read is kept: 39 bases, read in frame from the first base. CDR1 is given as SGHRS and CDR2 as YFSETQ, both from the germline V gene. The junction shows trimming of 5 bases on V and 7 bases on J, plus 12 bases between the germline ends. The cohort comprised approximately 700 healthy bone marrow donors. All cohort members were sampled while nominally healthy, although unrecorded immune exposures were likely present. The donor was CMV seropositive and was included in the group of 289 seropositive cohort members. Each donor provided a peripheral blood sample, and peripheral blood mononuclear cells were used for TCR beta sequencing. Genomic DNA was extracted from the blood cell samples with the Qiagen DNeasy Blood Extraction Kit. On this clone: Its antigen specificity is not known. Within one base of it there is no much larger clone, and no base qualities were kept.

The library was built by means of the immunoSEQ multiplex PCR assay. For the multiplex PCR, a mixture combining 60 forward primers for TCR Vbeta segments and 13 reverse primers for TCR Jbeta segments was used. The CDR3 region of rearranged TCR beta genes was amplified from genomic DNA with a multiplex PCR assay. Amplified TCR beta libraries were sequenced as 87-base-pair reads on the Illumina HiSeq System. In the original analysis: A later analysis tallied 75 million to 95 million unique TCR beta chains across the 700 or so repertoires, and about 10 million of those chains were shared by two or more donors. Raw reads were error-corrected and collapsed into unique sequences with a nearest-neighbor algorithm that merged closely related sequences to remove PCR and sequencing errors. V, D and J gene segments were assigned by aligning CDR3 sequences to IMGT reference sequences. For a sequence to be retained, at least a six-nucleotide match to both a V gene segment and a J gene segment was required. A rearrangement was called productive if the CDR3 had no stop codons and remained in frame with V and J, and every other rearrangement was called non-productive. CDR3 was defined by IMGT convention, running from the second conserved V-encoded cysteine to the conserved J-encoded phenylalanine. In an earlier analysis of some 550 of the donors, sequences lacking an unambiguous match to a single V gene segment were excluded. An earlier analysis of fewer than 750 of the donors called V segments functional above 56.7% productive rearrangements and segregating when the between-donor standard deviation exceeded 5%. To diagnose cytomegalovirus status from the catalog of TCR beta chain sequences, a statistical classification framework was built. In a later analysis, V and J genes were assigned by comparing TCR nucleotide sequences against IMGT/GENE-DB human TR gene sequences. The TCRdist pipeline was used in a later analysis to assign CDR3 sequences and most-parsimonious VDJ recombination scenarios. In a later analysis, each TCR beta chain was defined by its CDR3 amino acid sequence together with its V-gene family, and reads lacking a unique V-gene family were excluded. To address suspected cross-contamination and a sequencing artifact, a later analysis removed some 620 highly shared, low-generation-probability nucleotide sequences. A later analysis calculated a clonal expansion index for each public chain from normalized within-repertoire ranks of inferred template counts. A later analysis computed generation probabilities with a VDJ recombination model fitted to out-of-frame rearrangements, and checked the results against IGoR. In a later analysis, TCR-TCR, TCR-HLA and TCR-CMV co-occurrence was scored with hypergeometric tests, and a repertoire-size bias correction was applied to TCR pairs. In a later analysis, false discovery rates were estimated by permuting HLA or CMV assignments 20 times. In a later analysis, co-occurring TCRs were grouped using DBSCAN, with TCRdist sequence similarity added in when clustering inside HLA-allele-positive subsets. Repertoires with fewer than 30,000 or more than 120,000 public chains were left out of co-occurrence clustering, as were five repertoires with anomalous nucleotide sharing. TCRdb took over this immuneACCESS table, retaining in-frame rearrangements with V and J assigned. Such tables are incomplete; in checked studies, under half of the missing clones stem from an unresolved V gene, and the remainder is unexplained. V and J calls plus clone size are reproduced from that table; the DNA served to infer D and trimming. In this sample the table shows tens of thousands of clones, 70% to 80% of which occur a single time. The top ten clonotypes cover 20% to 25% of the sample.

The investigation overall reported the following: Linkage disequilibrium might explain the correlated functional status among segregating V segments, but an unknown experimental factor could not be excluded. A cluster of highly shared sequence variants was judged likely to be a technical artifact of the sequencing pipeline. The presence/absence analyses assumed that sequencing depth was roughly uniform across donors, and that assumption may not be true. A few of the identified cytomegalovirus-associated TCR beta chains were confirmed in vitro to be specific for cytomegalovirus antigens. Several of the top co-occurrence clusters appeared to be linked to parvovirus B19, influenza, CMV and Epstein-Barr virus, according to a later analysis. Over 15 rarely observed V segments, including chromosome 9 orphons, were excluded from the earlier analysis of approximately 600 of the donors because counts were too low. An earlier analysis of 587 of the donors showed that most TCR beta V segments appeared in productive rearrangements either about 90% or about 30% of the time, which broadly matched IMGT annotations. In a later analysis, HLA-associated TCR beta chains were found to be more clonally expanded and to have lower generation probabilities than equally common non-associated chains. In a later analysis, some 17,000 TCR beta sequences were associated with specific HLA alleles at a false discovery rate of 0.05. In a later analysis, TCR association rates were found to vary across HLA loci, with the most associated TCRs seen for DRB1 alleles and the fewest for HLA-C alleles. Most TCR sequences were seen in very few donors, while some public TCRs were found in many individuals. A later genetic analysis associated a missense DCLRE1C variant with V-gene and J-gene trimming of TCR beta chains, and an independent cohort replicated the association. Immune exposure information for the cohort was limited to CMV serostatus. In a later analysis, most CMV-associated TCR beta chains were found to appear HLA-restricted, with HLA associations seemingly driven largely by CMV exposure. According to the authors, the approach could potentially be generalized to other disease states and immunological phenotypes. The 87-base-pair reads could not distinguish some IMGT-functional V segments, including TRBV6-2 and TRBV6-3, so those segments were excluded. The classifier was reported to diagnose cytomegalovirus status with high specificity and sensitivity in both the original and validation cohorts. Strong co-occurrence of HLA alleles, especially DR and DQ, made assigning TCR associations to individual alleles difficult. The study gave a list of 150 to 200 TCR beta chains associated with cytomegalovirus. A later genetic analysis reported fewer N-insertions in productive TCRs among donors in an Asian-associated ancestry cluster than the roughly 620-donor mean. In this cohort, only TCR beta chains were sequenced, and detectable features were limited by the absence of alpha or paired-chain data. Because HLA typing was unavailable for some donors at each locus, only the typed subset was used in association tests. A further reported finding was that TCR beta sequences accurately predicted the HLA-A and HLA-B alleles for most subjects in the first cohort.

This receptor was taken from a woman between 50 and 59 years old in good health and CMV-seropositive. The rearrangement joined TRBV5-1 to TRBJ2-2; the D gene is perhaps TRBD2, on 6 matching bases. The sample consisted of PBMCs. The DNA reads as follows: TGCGCCAGCAGTTCGACTAGGATCGGGGAGCTGTTTTTT. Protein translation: CASSSTRIGELFF.